The 27 T cell receptor beta chains below all came from one sample that was sequenced in a study of cytotoxic CD8 clonotypes in ibrutinib-treated CLL. Libraries were prepared by immunoSEQ multiplex PCR; TCRdb keeps only in-frame clonotypes and omits some of them. The data hold roughly 28,000 clones, with 62% observed a single time. The input for sequencing was PBMCs, taken before ibrutinib treatment. The origin of the receptors is a human donor with chronic lymphocytic leukemia.

This clone was observed a few times. The genes are TRBV5-1 and TRBJ2-7, with D hard to call. V dropped 1 base and J dropped 2 bases, with 10 bases sitting between them. The CDR3 covers 14 residues. Germline CDR1 reads SGHRS; CDR2 reads YFSETQ. CDR3 in amino acids: CASSLFSSPYEQYF. As DNA, the CDR3 is TGCGCCAGCAGCTTGTTTAGCTCACCCTACGAGCAGTACTTC. The variable domain in full, completed from reference TRBV5-1 and TRBJ2-7, reads KAGVTQTPRYLIKTRGQQVTLSCSPISGHRSVSWYQQTPGQGLQFLFEYFSETQRNKGNFPGRFSGRQFSNSRSEMNVSTLELGDSALYLCASSLFSSPYEQYFGPGTRLTVT.

This clone was found a few times. The chain employs TRBV10-3 and TRBJ1-1; D unclear. Looked up from germline, CDR1 is ENHRY and CDR2 is SYGVKD. Between the trimmed V and J ends, which lost 4 bases and 0 bases, there was a span of 12 bases. The CDR3 extends over 15 amino acids. The CDR3 DNA reads as TGTGCCATCAGTGGCACTGGACGAATGAACACTGAAGCTTTCTTT. Its translation is CAISGTGRMNTEAFF.

The chain joins TRBV7-9 to TRBJ2-5; the D is unclear. This CDR3 is built from 14 residues. Trimming took off 5 bases at V and 5 bases at J, with 15 bases between the two ends. Germline loops: CDR1 SEHNR, CDR2 FQNEAQ (reference sequence). The CDR3 protein is CASSRTGERETQYF. CDR3 coding DNA: TGTGCCAGCAGCCGAACTGGAGAGAGGGAGACCCAGTACTTC.

The chain combines TRBV28 with TRBJ2-7; 13 nucleotides line up with TRBD2. The V segment lost 5 bases and the J segment 2 bases; nucleotides outside the gene matches: 3. CDR1 and CDR2 (germline): MDHEN, SYDVKM. This CDR3 is built from 15 residues. The CDR3 here is CASSPGTSGAYEQYF. The CDR3 DNA reads TGTGCCAGCAGTCCGGGGACTAGCGGGGCCTACGAGCAGTACTTC. Drawing the rest from reference TRBV28 and TRBJ2-7, the complete variable domain is DVKVTQSSRYLVKRTGEKVFLECVQDMDHENMFWYRQDPGLGLRLIYFSYDVKMKEKGDIPEGYSVSREKKERFSLILESASTNQTSMYLCASSPGTSGAYEQYFGPGTRLTVT.

This clone was picked up a small number of times. The chain is built from TRBV7-2 and TRBJ1-2; D is ambiguous. Germline V lookup: CDR1 SGHTA, CDR2 FQGNSA. The ends were cut back, 4 bases at V and 3 bases at J, with 9 bases in the middle. This CDR3 spans 13 amino acids. The CDR3 DNA follows: TGTGCCAGCAGCTCGGGGTCGCACTATGGCTACACCTTC. This encodes CASSSGSHYGYTF.

This clone appeared a few times. This rearrangement joins TRBV6-5 to TRBJ2-7; 9 bases are a match to TRBD2. V gave up 0 bases and J gave up 5 bases; unmatched junction bases: 2. This CDR3 has 14 residues. The V gene's germline CDR1 is MNHEY and CDR2 SVGAGI. The CDR3 nucleotides are TGTGCCAGCAGTTACTCGTCTAGCGGGAACGAGCAGTACTTC. Its translation: CASSYSSSGNEQYF.

By sample fraction, this clone is medium-sized (0.01 to 0.1%). The V and J genes are TRBV10-1 and TRBJ2-2, with D perhaps TRBD2 (5 bases). Germline V gene lookup returns CDR1 WNHNN and CDR2 SYGVQD (reference sequence). V was cut by 0 bases and J by 9 bases, with 17 bases left in between. The CDR3 has 16 amino acids. Written as DNA, the CDR3 is TGCGCCAGCAGTGAGTCTACGGACTCCCATACGAGGGAGCTGTTTTTT. This sequence encodes CASSESTDSHTRELFF.

The chain employs TRBV27 and TRBJ2-2, with D maybe TRBD1 (6 bases). CDR1 MNHEY and CDR2 SMNVEV come from the germline V gene (reference sequence). Trimming pared 2 bases from V and 1 base from J, leaving 8 bases between. This CDR3 contains 15 residues. DNA of the CDR3: TGTGCCAGCAGTTTAGGGGGCGGGAACACCGGGGAGCTGTTTTTT. Its translation: CASSLGGGNTGELFF.

V gene TRBV28 combines with J gene TRBJ2-1; tentatively, D is TRBD1 (6 bases). In germline, CDR1 is MDHEN, CDR2 SYDVKM. The CDR3 contains 14 residues. Trimming took off 2 bases at V and 4 bases at J, with 9 bases between the two ends. This CDR3 reads CASSLADRYNEQFF. Written as DNA, the CDR3 is TGTGCCAGCAGTTTAGCGGACAGATACAATGAGCAGTTCTTC.

The chain links TRBV9 to TRBJ1-2, with no clear D. In germline, CDR1 is SGDLS, CDR2 YYNGEE. The V gene lost 4 bases and the J gene lost 5 bases, with 18 bases spanning the gap. This CDR3 contains 15 residues. The CDR3: CASSPGANPRYGYTF. In DNA form, the CDR3 reads TGTGCCAGCAGCCCAGGAGCTAACCCTAGATATGGCTACACCTTC.

The V gene is TRBV18, the J gene TRBJ2-1; the D gene is possibly TRBD2 (6 bases). This CDR3 spans 16 amino acids. The germline V and J ends were trimmed by 3 bases and 6 bases, with 18 bases remaining between them. Per germline, CDR1 KGHSH and CDR2 LQKENI. CDR3 amino acids: CASSPGDWVSSNEQFF. In nucleotides, the CDR3 is TGTGCCAGCTCACCGGGGGACTGGGTTAGCTCCAATGAGCAGTTCTTC. Drawing the rest from reference TRBV18 and TRBJ2-1, the complete variable domain is NAGVMQNPRHLVRRRGQEARLRCSPMKGHSHVYWYRQLPEEGLKFMVYLQKENIIDESGMPKERFSAEFPKEGPSILRIQQVVRGDSAAYFCASSPGDWVSSNEQFFGPGTRLTVL.

This clone was seen only a few times. J is TRBJ1-1 and V is TRBV5-1, with D possibly being TRBD1 (6 bases). Trimming stripped 4 bases from V and 5 bases from J, with 9 bases between. In germline, CDR1 is SGHRS, CDR2 YFSETQ. CDR3 length equals 12 residues. This CDR3 reads CASSQGNTEAFF. CDR3 sequence (DNA): TGCGCCAGCAGCCAGGGGAATACTGAAGCTTTCTTT. The whole variable domain, filled in from reference TRBV5-1 and TRBJ1-1, reads KAGVTQTPRYLIKTRGQQVTLSCSPISGHRSVSWYQQTPGQGLQFLFEYFSETQRNKGNFPGRFSGRQFSNSRSEMNVSTLELGDSALYLCASSQGNTEAFFGQGTRLTVV.

This chain uses TRBV7-8 with TRBJ2-1, with D perhaps TRBD2 (5 bases). Trimming took 5 bases from V and 4 from J, leaving 18 bases between them. The CDR3 consists of 16 residues. CDR1 is SGHVS, CDR2 FQNEAQ, per germline. The CDR3 loop is CASSAARAGSYNEQFF. The CDR3 nucleotides are TGTGCCAGCAGCGCCGCCCGCGCGGGCTCTTACAATGAGCAGTTCTTC.

The chain has TRBV7-6 and TRBJ2-3; 7 bases align to TRBD1. Germline CDR1 and CDR2: SGHVS and FNYEAQ. Trimming at V came to 5 bases and at J to 3 bases, leaving 17 bases not matched to a gene. CDR3 size: 18 residues. The CDR3 region is CASSVRAGGQVITDTQYF. DNA for the CDR3: TGTGCCAGCAGCGTCAGGGCGGGTGGACAGGTTATTACAGATACGCAGTATTTT.

The chain combines TRBV5-1 with TRBJ2-2; D remains unclear. Trimming shortened V by 4 bases and J by 3 bases, and 10 bases separated the two germline ends. Germline loops: CDR1 SGHRS, CDR2 YFSETQ. The CDR3 runs to 14 residues. The CDR3 DNA sequence: TGCGCCAGCAGCCTGTCGACCCACACCGGGGAGCTGTTTTTT. It specifies CASSLSTHTGELFF.

On this clone: An end of the junction differs from the germline gene, which may be a read error. In the same sample, other DNA sequences code for this CDR3. The V and J genes are TRBV28 and TRBJ1-1; D remains unclear. The germline V gene encodes CDR1 MDHEN and CDR2 SYDVKM. This CDR3 spans 14 amino acids. CDR3 DNA sequence: TGTGCCAGCAGTTTATCTGGCACGAACACTGAAGCCTTCTTT. Protein product: CASSLSGTNTEAFF. Based on the CDR3 plus reference TRBV28 and TRBJ1-1, the full variable domain is DVKVTQSSRYLVKRTGEKVFLECVQDMDHENMFWYRQDPGLGLRLIYFSYDVKMKEKGDIPEGYSVSREKKERFSLILESASTNQTSMYLCASSLSGTNTEAFFGQGTRLTVV.

The table lists this clone with a count of one. This sequence joins TRBV27 and TRBJ1-2; no clear D. CDR1 and CDR2 from the germline V gene are MNHEY and SMNVEV (reference sequence). Trimming pared 5 bases from V and 4 bases from J, leaving 11 bases between. The CDR3 is made up of 13 amino acids. The CDR3 sequence: CASSPQRFYGYTF. The DNA of the CDR3 is TGTGCCAGCAGTCCTCAACGATTCTATGGCTACACCTTC.

This sequence joins TRBV2 and TRBJ2-7; a weak D match, TRBD2 (6 bases). The length of the CDR3 is 16 residues. Germline assignment: CDR1 SNHLY and CDR2 FYNNEI. V lost 6 bases to trimming and J lost 0 bases, with 18 bases between them. The CDR3, as DNA: TGTGCCAGCAGGGGGAACCGGGACTCAAGCTCCTACGAGCAGTACTTC. Translated: CASRGNRDSSSYEQYF.

This clone was seen more than once but under ten times. V gene TRBV28 combines with J gene TRBJ1-2, with D unresolved. This CDR3 is built from 19 residues. Germline V gene lookup returns CDR1 MDHEN and CDR2 SYDVKM. V was pared by 5 bases and J by 2 bases, with 27 bases between. CDR3 DNA sequence: TGTGCCAGCAGTACTGATCAAGAGTTAGAGTCCTTCTCGAACTATGGCTACACCTTC. Translation: CASSTDQELESFSNYGYTF.

This chain links TRBV5-1 with TRBJ2-2; the D is unclear. The CDR3 totals 14 residues. Trimming removed 0 bases at V and 3 bases at J, with 6 bases between. The V gene's germline CDR1 is SGHRS and CDR2 YFSETQ. CDR3 DNA sequence: TGCGCCAGCAGCTTGGTACCAGACACCGGGGAGCTGTTTTTT. Translation: CASSLVPDTGELFF.

The chain uses TRBV27 and TRBJ2-3, with TRBD1 identical over 8 bases. Germline lookup yields CDR1 MNHEY and CDR2 SMNVEV (reference sequence). Trimming at V came to 4 bases and at J to 4 bases, leaving 10 bases not matched to a gene. CDR3 length: 16 residues. Here the CDR3 DNA reads TGTGCCAGCAGTTCCAAGTTCAGGGGGCTAGCAGATACGCAGTATTTT. Residues: CASSSKFRGLADTQYF.

V usage is TRBV5-1 and J usage is TRBJ2-5; no definite D call. CDR1 SGHRS and CDR2 YFSETQ come from the germline V gene. The CDR3 spans 13 residues. With 4 bases removed from V and 2 bases from J, the gap between germline ends came to 9 bases. The CDR3 protein is CASSQEGQETQYF. Here the CDR3 DNA reads TGCGCCAGCAGCCAGGAAGGGCAAGAGACCCAGTACTTC. Combining the CDR3 with reference TRBV5-1 and TRBJ2-5 gives the whole variable domain KAGVTQTPRYLIKTRGQQVTLSCSPISGHRSVSWYQQTPGQGLQFLFEYFSETQRNKGNFPGRFSGRQFSNSRSEMNVSTLELGDSALYLCASSQEGQETQYFGPGTRLLVL.

This rearrangement joins TRBV7-9 to TRBJ1-1; 9 bases align to TRBD1. V lost 1 base and J lost 11; bases outside the gene matches: 5. The CDR3 is 13 residues long. Germline assignment: CDR1 SEHNR and CDR2 FQNEAQ (reference sequence). CDR3 nucleotides: TGTGCCAGCAGCTTAGGGGCACAGGGGGCGGCTTTCTTT. This encodes CASSLGAQGAAFF.

Turning to this clone: Compared with germline, one end of the junction differs, possibly owing to a read error. The V gene is TRBV6-1, the J gene TRBJ2-1; 7 bases are shared with TRBD2. The germline V gene has CDR1 MNHNS and CDR2 SASEGT. The CDR3 is made up of 15 amino acids. The CDR3 spells CASREGTTYYNEQFF. DNA for the CDR3: TGTGCCAGCAGGGAAGGGACTACCTACTACAATGAGCAGTTCTTC.

The rearrangement uses TRBV2 and TRBJ2-1, with 9 bases fitting TRBD2. This CDR3 has 15 residues. Germline V gives CDR1 SNHLY, CDR2 FYNNEI. Germline trimming cut 11 bases from V and 0 bases from J; bases unmatched to any gene: 8. CDR3 residues: CAVRLADSSYNEQFF. The CDR3, as DNA: TGTGCCGTACGACTAGCGGATAGCTCCTACAATGAGCAGTTCTTC.

This clone was picked up a small number of times. V and J are TRBV7-2 and TRBJ2-7; D gene uncertain. Germline CDR1 is SGHTA and CDR2 is FQGNSA. The CDR3 covers 14 residues. V lost 1 base to trimming and J lost 0 bases, with 7 bases between them. The CDR3 loop reads CASSLDPNSYEQYF. DNA for the CDR3: TGTGCCAGCAGCTTAGACCCTAACTCCTACGAGCAGTACTTC. Full variable domain (missing parts from reference TRBV7-2 and TRBJ2-7): GAGVSQSPSNKVTEKGKDVELRCDPISGHTALYWYRQSLGQGLEFLIYFQGNSAPDKSGLPSDRFSAERTGGSVSTLTIQRTQQEDSAVYLCASSLDPNSYEQYFGPGTRLTVT.

The chain links TRBV23-1 to TRBJ2-5; 7 bases agree with TRBD1. Being an ORF, TRBV23-1 has a function that is uncertain. CDR3 length: 13 residues. V lost 7 bases to trimming and J lost 3 bases; unmatched junction nucleotides: 5. The CDR3 region is CASIHGQEETQYF. Written as DNA, the CDR3 is TGCGCCAGCATCCACGGACAGGAAGAGACCCAGTACTTC.